This T cell receptor (beta chain) was sequenced in a study of CD4 T cells in relation to SARS-CoV-2 and coronaviruses. Repertoires were generated with immunoSEQ multiplex PCR, while TCRdb's copy carries only in-frame clones and drops some. This sample carries 55,000 to 70,000 clones, more than 85% of them seen once, and the ten largest clones take around 0.23%. Before the COVID-19 pandemic, during about 2011-2019, CD4+ T cells were taken from unexposed donors. The sequenced sample consisted of naive CD4+ T cells from PBMCs. Subset denoted: naive CD4+ T cells isolated by negative enrichment. The clonotype comes from a human donor in good health.

The CDR3 DNA reads as TGTGCCAGCAGCCCAAGATACGGCTCGGGTGAAAAACTGTTTTTT. Protein product: CASSPRYGSGEKLFF. This chain connects TRBV3-1 (or the pseudogene TRBV3-2) to TRBJ1-4, with unresolved D. CDR3 length: 15 amino acids. The V end lost 4 bases, the J end lost 7 bases, and 16 bases lay between the germline ends. CDR1 and CDR2 from the germline V gene are LGHDT and YNNKEL (reference sequence).